This TCR beta chain was captured in a study of blood T cells in healthy people across ages. Study-wide points: The fall in TCR beta diversity per million T cells was roughly linear with age.

V lost 1 base and J 1 base, leaving 4 bases between the germline ends. The CDR3 spans 13 residues. Per germline, CDR1 SGDLS and CDR2 YYNGEE. A second PCR of 7 to 11 cycles used a sample-barcoded 5' primer and a J-beta primer mix. TCRdb analysed the 5' RACE reads with MiXCR anew, one entry per CDR3 protein. This table holds over a million distinct CDR3 sequences, roughly 45% found once. PBMCs numbering at least 7 million were isolated per sample. Note on this clonotype: Its target is not known.

The chain carries TRBV9 and TRBJ2-3; D is unresolved. Sequencing was done on a sample of blood. The sequence came from a woman between 18 and 29 years old in good health. This CDR3 reads CASSVHGTDTQYF. The CDR3 DNA sequence: TGTGCCAGCAGCGTACATGGCACAGATACGCAGTATTTT.